The text below deals with one TCR beta chain. Its antigen is not identified. The treatment is: oral pan-JAK inhibitor, 5-10 mg twice daily. The V and J ends lost 5 bases and 6 bases, in that order; junction bases with no gene match: 8. In germline, CDR1 is SGHTA, CDR2 FQGTGA. This CDR3 spans 15 amino acids. Once RNA had been extracted, it was reverse transcribed into cDNA to act as the sequencing template. Here immunoSEQ multiplex PCR was the method, and the copy in TCRdb shows in-frame clones only, minus some. The profile shows more than 100,000 clones, around 84% of them singletons. The data are from a study of CD8+ T cells in alopecia areata. Study in general: Treated patients were given oral tofacitinib, which was dosed at 5 to 10 mg twice daily.

Study outcomes and limitations: For lesional scalp, especially alopecia totalis/universalis, clonality was higher than in normal scalp. The study found tofacitinib significantly decreased scalp clonality and expanded CD8+ clones among the top 100. In blood and scalp, many expanded lesional clones persisted during tofacitinib.

The sequence derives from a human donor with alopecia areata. Specimen: CD8+ T cells sorted from blood, collected between weeks 30 and 35, from a patient treated with tofacitinib. The J gene is TRBJ2-3, the V gene TRBV7-3; 10 positions match TRBD1. CDR3 residues: CASSPLGTGADTQYF. CDR3 in DNA: TGTGCCAGCAGCCCGTTAGGGACAGGGGCGGATACGCAGTATTTT.